The 7 T cell receptor beta chains below were found in one sample sequenced in a study of shared clonotypes between healthy human individuals. The repertoire was sequenced with immunoSEQ multiplex PCR; TCRdb's copy has only in-frame clones and lacks some. The sample consists of more than 200,000 clones, just over 65% of them appearing once. Specimen: memory CD4+ T cells sorted from blood. Indicated subset: CD45RA-negative fraction. The receptors shown here come from a man between 25 and 39 years old in good health.

This clone was counted only a few times. The genes are TRBV6-5 and TRBJ1-4, with a possible D match to TRBD1 (5 bases). CDR1 and CDR2 (germline): MNHEY, SVGAGI. This CDR3 spans 15 amino acids. Between the trimmed V and J ends, which lost 0 bases and 3 bases, there was a span of 8 bases. CDR3 residues: CASSYSGTSNEKLFF. For the CDR3, the DNA is TGTGCCAGCAGTTACTCAGGGACCTCTAATGAAAAACTGTTTTTT.

This clone was seen a few times. For the CDR3, the DNA is TGTGCCTGGAGTGTGGGCATTCCCACAGGGGAGCAGTACTTC. Its translation: CAWSVGIPTGEQYF. The genes are TRBV30 and TRBJ2-7; D might be TRBD1 (6 bases). This CDR3 is built from 14 residues. The V gene lost 0 bases and the J gene lost 7 bases, with 16 bases spanning the gap. The germline CDR1 and CDR2 sequences are GTSNPN and SVGIG (reference sequence).

The chain uses TRBV25-1 and TRBJ1-4, with a tentative D call TRBD1 (5 bases). Germline loops: CDR1 MGHDK, CDR2 SYGVNS. The CDR3 is 13 residues long. With 1 base removed from V and 12 bases from J, the gap between germline ends came to 12 bases. The CDR3 coding sequence is TGTGCCAGCAGTGAATCTGGGGCCTTGGAACTGTTTTTT. It codes for CASSESGALELFF.

This clone showed up just a few times. The V and J genes are TRBV5-1 and TRBJ1-2, with 8 nucleotides matching TRBD1. Trimming removed 4 bases from V and 8 bases from J; junction bases left unmatched: 7. This CDR3 contains 13 residues. Germline lookup yields CDR1 SGHRS and CDR2 YFSETQ. This chain's CDR3 is CASSPGQVQGYTF. The CDR3 DNA reads TGCGCCAGCAGCCCGGGACAGGTTCAGGGCTACACCTTC.

The rearrangement links TRBV6-6 to TRBJ1-5, with D possibly matching TRBD1 (5 bases). The ends were cut back, 5 bases at V and 8 bases at J, with 16 bases in the middle. This CDR3 has 14 residues. Germline lookup yields CDR1 MNHNY and CDR2 SVGAGI (reference sequence). The CDR3 sequence is CASSGQWGLEPQHF. The CDR3 DNA is TGTGCCAGCAGTGGACAATGGGGGTTGGAGCCCCAGCATTTT.

This rearrangement joins TRBV29-1 to TRBJ2-1; a weak D match, TRBD1 (7 bases). CDR3 size: 14 residues. Trimming cost V 4 bases and J 3 bases, with 13 bases left between them. Germline V gives CDR1 SQVTM, CDR2 ANQGSEA. In nucleotides, the CDR3 is TGCAGCGTTGTCAAGCAGGGGGGCTACAATGAGCAGTTCTTC. It codes for CSVVKQGGYNEQFF.

V usage is TRBV27 and J usage is TRBJ2-2, with 7 positions matching TRBD2. Germline V gene data show CDR1 as MNHEY and CDR2 as SMNVEV (reference sequence). The CDR3 is 13 amino acids. J lost 6 bases, V lost 8 bases, and 6 bases had no gene match. The CDR3 DNA sequence: TGTGCCAGCGGGGTGGGAGGGCCCGGGGAGCTGTTTTTT. Encoded protein: CASGVGGPGELFF.